This TCR beta chain stems from a study of CD8 T cells in Susac syndrome. At the level of the study: At the time of blood draw, patients with Susac syndrome were therapy-naive, receiving corticosteroids, or receiving intravenous immunoglobulin alone.

Per the germline V gene, CDR1 is SGHTA and CDR2 is FQGNSA. This CDR3 is built from 15 residues. J was trimmed by 6 bases and V by 0 bases; bases with no gene match: 6. This clonotype was seen a single time. With random hexamers, about 0.5 to 1 ug RNA was reverse transcribed. MiXCR, applied by TCRdb to the immunoSEQ multiplex PCR reads, yields one record per CDR3 protein. The sample includes a few hundred thousand distinct CDR3 sequences, about 94% of them seen just once. The sequence was obtained from a human donor with Susac syndrome. Sequences were obtained from CD4+ T cells from PBMCs. The J gene is TRBJ1-2, the V gene TRBV7-2; 8 positions match TRBD1. The CDR3 loop reads CASSLAVPGQDGYTF. In DNA, the CDR3 is TGTGCCAGCAGCTTAGCTGTGCCGGGACAGGATGGCTACACCTTC.